This T cell receptor (beta chain) comes out of a study of blood T cell repertoires in COVID-19. The wider study: The study drew acute and convalescent COVID-19 samples from the United States, Italy and Spain. T cells, B-cell-depleted T cells, or PBMCs supplied cDNA or gDNA.

Looked up from germline, CDR1 is SNHLY and CDR2 is FYNNEI. Trimming pared 4 bases from V and 4 bases from J, leaving 8 bases between. This CDR3 is 12 amino acids long. TCRdb's copy holds only in-frame clones and misses some; the assay was immunoSEQ multiplex PCR. The sample records under 130,000 clones, around 81% being singletons. This sequence joins TRBV2 and TRBJ2-7; D is unclear. The clonotype originates from an elderly man with acute or convalescent COVID-19. The material sequenced was peripheral blood. Here the CDR3 reads CASSVNGYEQYF. CDR3 sequence (DNA): TGTGCCAGCAGTGTCAACGGGTACGAGCAGTACTTC.